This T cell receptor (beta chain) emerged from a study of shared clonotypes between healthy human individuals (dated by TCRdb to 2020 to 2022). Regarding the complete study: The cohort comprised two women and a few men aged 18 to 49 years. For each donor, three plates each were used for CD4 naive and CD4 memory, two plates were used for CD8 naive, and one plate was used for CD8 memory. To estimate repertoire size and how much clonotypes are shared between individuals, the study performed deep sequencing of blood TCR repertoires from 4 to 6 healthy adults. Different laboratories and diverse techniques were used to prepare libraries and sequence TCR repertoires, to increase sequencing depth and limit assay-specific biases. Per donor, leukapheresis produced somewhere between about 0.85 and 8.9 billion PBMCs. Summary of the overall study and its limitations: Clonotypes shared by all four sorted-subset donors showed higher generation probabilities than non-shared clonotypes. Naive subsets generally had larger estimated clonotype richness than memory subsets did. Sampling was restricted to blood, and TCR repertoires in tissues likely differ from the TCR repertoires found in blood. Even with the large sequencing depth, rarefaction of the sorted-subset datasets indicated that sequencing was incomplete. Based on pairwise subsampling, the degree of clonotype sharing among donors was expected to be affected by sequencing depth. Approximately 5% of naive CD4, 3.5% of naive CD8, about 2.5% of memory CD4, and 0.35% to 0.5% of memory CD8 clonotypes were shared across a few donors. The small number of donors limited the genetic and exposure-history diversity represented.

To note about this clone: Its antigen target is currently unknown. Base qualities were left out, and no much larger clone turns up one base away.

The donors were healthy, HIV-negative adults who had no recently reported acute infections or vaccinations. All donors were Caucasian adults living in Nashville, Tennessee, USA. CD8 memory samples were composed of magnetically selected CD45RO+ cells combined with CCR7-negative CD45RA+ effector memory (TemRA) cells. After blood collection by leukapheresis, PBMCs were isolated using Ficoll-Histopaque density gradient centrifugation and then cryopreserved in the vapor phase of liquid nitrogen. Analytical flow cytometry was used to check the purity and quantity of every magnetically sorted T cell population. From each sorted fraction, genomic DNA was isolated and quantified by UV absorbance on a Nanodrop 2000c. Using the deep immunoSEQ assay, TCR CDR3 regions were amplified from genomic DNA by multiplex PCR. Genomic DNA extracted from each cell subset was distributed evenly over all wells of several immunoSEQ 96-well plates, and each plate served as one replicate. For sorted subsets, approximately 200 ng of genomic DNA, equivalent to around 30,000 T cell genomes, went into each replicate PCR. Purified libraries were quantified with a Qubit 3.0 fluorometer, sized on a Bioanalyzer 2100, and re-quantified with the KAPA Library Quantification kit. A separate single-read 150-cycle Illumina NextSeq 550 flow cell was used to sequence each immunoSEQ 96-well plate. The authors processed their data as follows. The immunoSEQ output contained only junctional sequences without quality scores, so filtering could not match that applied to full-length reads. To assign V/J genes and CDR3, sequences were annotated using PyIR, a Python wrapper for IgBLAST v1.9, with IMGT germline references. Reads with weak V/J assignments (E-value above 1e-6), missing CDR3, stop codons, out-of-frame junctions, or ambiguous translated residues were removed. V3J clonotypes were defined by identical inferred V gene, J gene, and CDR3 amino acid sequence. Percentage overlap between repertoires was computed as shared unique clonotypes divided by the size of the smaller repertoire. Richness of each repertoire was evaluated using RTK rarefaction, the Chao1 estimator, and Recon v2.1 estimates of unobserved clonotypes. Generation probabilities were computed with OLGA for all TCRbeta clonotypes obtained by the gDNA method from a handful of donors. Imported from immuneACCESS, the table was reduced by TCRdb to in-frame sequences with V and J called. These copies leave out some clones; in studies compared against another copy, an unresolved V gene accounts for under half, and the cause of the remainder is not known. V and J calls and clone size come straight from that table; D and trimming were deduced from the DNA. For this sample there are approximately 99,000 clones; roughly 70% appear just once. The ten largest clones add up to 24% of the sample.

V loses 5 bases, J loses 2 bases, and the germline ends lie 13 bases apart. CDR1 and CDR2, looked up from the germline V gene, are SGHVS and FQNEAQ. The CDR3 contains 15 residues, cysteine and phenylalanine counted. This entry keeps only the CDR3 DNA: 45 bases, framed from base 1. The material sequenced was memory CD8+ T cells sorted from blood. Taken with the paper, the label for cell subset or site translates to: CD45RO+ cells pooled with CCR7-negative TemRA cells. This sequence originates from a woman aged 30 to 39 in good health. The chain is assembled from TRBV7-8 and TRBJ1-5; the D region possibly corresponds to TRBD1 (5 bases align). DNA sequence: TGTGCCAGCAGCGTACAGGAAAATGGCAATCAGCCCCAGCATTTT. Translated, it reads CASSVQENGNQPQHF.